The source of this TCR beta chain is a study of cytotoxic CD8 clonotypes in ibrutinib-treated CLL. Study overall: The taking of response samples occurred after a median about eleven months of treatment, with a range of 6 to 36. The average sample held roughly 250,000 productive templates and around 87,000 productive rearrangements. General study findings and limits: Clonality at baseline surpassed age-matched healthy donors and tracked circulating CD8+ T-cell counts.

Assay: immunoSEQ multiplex PCR; the TCRdb copy retains only in-frame clones and omits some. The table shows about 250,000 clones, with less than 75% occurring only once. Genomic DNA for TCR beta libraries, 2 to 2.5 micrograms, came from cryopreserved PBMCs. On this clone itself: Its antigen is as yet unknown.

The CDR3 extends over 15 amino acids. V was clipped by 5 bases and J by 1 base, with 15 bases between them. CDR1 and CDR2 from the germline V gene are MNHEY and SVGAGI. The sample here was PBMCs, taken after 24 months of ibrutinib treatment. The clonotype was recovered from a human donor with chronic lymphocytic leukemia. This rearrangement joins TRBV6-5 to TRBJ2-7, with D possibly matching TRBD1 (5 bases). As DNA, the CDR3 is TGTGCCAGCAGTACCACAGGAAAACCGTCCTACGAGCAGTACTTC. Translating gives CASSTTGKPSYEQYF.